This TCR beta chain was identified during a study of T-cell reconstitution after alpha-beta-depleted transplantation in children. Unique molecular identifiers were used in preparing the TCRbeta library. Using its own MiXCR run on the PCR reads, TCRdb lists one record per CDR3 protein. The sample includes over 45,000 distinct CDR3 sequences, less than 55% of them seen just once. General study findings and limits: Once a year had passed after transplant, T-cell counts and diversity came mostly from newly produced T cells. Expanded graft clones, several hundred of them, were reportedly the source of alpha-beta T cells about two months after transplant.

Comments on this clonotype: The antigen is not known.

The CDR3 spans 14 residues. In germline, CDR1 is MDHEN, CDR2 SYDVKM. Trimming removed 7 bases from V and 0 bases from J, with 12 bases in between. The input for sequencing was PBMCs, mostly from graft donor cells, taken 360 days after TCRalphabeta/CD19-depleted stem cell transplant. This sequence was found in a male patient aged 10-17 years who had a stem cell transplant for acute lymphoblastic leukemia, so the T cells may come from the graft donor. The V call is TRBV28, the J call TRBJ2-5, with D perhaps assigned TRBD1 or TRBD2 (5 bases each). The CDR3 reads CASTPGRYQETQYF. The CDR3 nucleotides are TGTGCCAGCACCCCGGGACGATACCAAGAGACCCAGTACTTC.